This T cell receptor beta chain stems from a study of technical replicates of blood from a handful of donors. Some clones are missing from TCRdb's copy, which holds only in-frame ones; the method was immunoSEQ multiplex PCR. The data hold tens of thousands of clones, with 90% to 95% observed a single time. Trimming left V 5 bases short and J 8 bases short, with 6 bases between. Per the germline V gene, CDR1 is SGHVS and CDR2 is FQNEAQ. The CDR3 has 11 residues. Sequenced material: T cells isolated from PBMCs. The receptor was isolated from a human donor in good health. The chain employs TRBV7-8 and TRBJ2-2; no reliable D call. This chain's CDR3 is CASSESGELFF. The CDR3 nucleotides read TGTGCCAGCAGCGAGAGTGGGGAGCTGTTTTTT.